This T cell receptor beta chain was identified in a study of human T cells and chemical hapten exposure. Study summary: The study lasted around 24 weeks, and patients were dosed weekly with diphenylcyclopropenone on the scalp throughout.

This clonotype turned up a few times. Time point here: patch test 3, about 24 weeks after DPC sensitization. The treatment here: therapeutic diphenylcyclopropenone sensitization with weekly scalp DPC. A single record per CDR3 protein comes from TCRdb applying MiXCR to the RACE reads. The data contain some 110,000 distinct CDR3 sequences, 34% of them singletons. This specimen was whole blood, taken in connection with sensitization to the hapten diphenylcyclopropenone (DPC). The source of this sequence is a man in his forties or fifties with alopecia areata. Some clones in this sample may be carry-over from other donors' samples.

The CDR3 protein is CASSLVSGEETQYF. In nucleotides, the CDR3 is TGTGCCAGCAGCTTAGTGTCTGGGGAAGAGACCCAGTACTTC. This sequence joins TRBV7-2 and TRBJ2-5; D gene ambiguous. CDR1 SGHTA and CDR2 FQGNSA come from the germline V gene. CDR3 length: 14 amino acids. V lost 1 base and J lost 3, with 9 bases in between.